The next 24 T cell receptor beta chains were all read from a single sample in a study of graft-versus-host responses after intestinal transplantation. No antigens are known for them. Method: immunoSEQ multiplex PCR; TCRdb's copy keeps in-frame clones and lacks some. There are under 85,000 clones in the sample; about 90% occur only once, and roughly 1.3% lies in the top ten. Here the sequenced sample was unstimulated CD8+ T cells sorted from spleen or lymph node cells, taken before intestinal transplant. The receptors shown here come from a human donor who received an intestinal transplant.

V usage is TRBV7-9 and J usage is TRBJ1-1; no firm D call. The V gene's germline CDR1 is SEHNR and CDR2 FQNEAQ (reference sequence). The CDR3 runs to 11 residues. V lost 6 bases, J lost 8 bases, and 10 bases lay in between. This CDR3 reads CASRRTEEAFF. The DNA of the CDR3 is TGTGCCAGCAGACGTACAGAAGAAGCTTTCTTT.

The CDR3 nucleotides read TGTGCCACCACCGGGGGACCCACGTCGGGCTACACCTTC. This sequence encodes CATTGGPTSGYTF. The chain uses TRBV19 and TRBJ1-2, with D possibly being TRBD1 (5 bases). This CDR3 is built from 13 residues. The V and J ends lost 10 bases and 8 bases respectively, with 20 bases between them. Per the germline V gene, CDR1 is LNHDA and CDR2 is SQIVND (reference sequence).

This chain connects TRBV19 to TRBJ2-3, with 10 bases that match TRBD1. This CDR3 is 15 amino acids long. The V and J ends lost 10 bases and 2 bases, in that order; junction bases with no gene match: 9. Germline assignment: CDR1 LNHDA and CDR2 SQIVND (reference sequence). The CDR3, as DNA: TGTGCCACCCTACCACGACAGGGGGCCACAGATACGCAGTATTTT. Its protein is CATLPRQGATDTQYF.

CDR3 DNA sequence: TGTGCCAGCAGCATACTGCAGGGGTTCGCTGAAGCTTTCTTT. It codes for CASSILQGFAEAFF. The rearrangement joins TRBV13 to TRBJ1-1; weak D call: TRBD1 (6 bases). Germline V gene data show CDR1 as PRHDT and CDR2 as FYEKMQ (reference sequence). Between the trimmed V and J ends, which lost 5 bases and 6 bases, there was a span of 16 bases. There are 14 residues in the CDR3.

This chain joins TRBV9 and TRBJ2-3; maybe TRBD2 (5 bases). The CDR3 length is 16 residues. The V end lost 3 bases, the J end lost 3 bases, and 17 bases lay between the germline ends. Germline CDR1 SGDLS, CDR2 YYNGEE. As DNA, the CDR3 is TGTGCCAGCAGCGAAAGCGGTGGATTCGGTACAGATACGCAGTATTTT. Amino acids: CASSESGGFGTDTQYF.

The chain couples TRBV9 to TRBJ2-1; 12 bases align to TRBD2. Trimming took 4 bases from V and 7 from J; bases not matched to a gene: 6. CDR3 size: 15 residues. Germline values: CDR1 SGDLS, CDR2 YYNGEE. CDR3: CASSPSGGAGNEQFF. The CDR3 nucleotides read TGTGCCAGCAGCCCTAGCGGGGGGGCCGGGAATGAGCAGTTCTTC.

This clone was seen a handful of times. The chain links TRBV5-4 to TRBJ1-1, with a possible D match to TRBD1 (5 bases). The germline V and J ends were trimmed by 3 bases and 5 bases, with 8 bases remaining between them. The germline V gene has CDR1 SGHNT and CDR2 YYREEE (reference sequence). This CDR3 comprises 12 residues. CDR3 sequence reads: CASSYGGTEAFF. DNA for the CDR3: TGTGCCAGCAGCTATGGGGGGACTGAAGCTTTCTTT.

The chain uses TRBV2 and TRBJ1-1; D unclear. V lost 8 bases to trimming and J lost 6 bases, with 13 bases between them. Germline CDR1 is SNHLY and CDR2 is FYNNEI. This CDR3 is built from 12 residues. The CDR3, as DNA: TGTGCCAGCGTCCGGGTTCGGGCTGAAGCTTTCTTT. Protein product: CASVRVRAEAFF.

The chain uses TRBV5-4 and TRBJ2-1, with 10 bases aligning to TRBD2. The germline gives CDR1 SGHNT, CDR2 YYREEE (reference sequence). CDR3 length: 14 residues. J was trimmed by 8 bases and V by 2 bases; bases with no gene match: 4. The CDR3 DNA is TGTGCCAGCAGCTTCGGGACTAGCGATTATGAGCAGTTCTTC. Translated, it gives CASSFGTSDYEQFF.

The genes are TRBV9 and TRBJ2-7; TRBD2 matches at 7 bases. Germline CDR1 and CDR2: SGDLS and YYNGEE. The CDR3 spans 15 residues. J gave up 2 bases and V 1 base, and 6 bases lay outside the gene matches. The CDR3 loop reads CASSVSGAPTYEQYF. The CDR3, as DNA: TGTGCCAGCAGCGTAAGCGGGGCACCGACCTACGAGCAGTACTTC.

The V and J genes are TRBV6-5 and TRBJ2-2, with 9 positions matching TRBD2. From germline, CDR1 is MNHEY and CDR2 SVGAGI. V shed 7 bases, J shed 6 bases, and the junction held 9 bases outside the gene matches. The CDR3 is 15 residues long. As DNA, the CDR3 is TGTGCCAGCACCCCAGGGGGGACTAGCTCCGGGGAGCTGTTTTTT. Translating gives CASTPGGTSSGELFF.

CDR3 sequence: CASSLFGQRGYTF. The CDR3 nucleotides are TGTGCCAGCAGTCTTTTCGGACAGCGTGGCTACACCTTC. The chain uses TRBV6-1 and TRBJ1-2; D is perhaps TRBD1 (6 bases). The CDR3 spans 13 residues. Germline CDR1 is MNHNS and CDR2 is SASEGT. Trimming took 5 bases from V and 7 from J, leaving 14 bases between them.

The rearrangement joins TRBV5-8 to TRBJ1-4, with a weak D call TRBD1 (6 bases). The CDR3 is made up of 12 amino acids. V lost 8 bases and J lost 7, with 12 bases in between. The germline gives CDR1 SGHTS, CDR2 YDEGEE. The CDR3 sequence: CASSGDSEKLFF. The CDR3 nucleotides read TGTGCCAGTTCAGGGGATAGTGAAAAACTGTTTTTT.

Notes on this clone: One end of the junction does not line up with germline, which may come from a read error. The J gene is TRBJ1-1, the V gene TRBV7-7; D gene ambiguous. CDR1 and CDR2 from the germline V gene are SSHAT and FNYEAQ (reference sequence). There are 13 residues in the CDR3. The CDR3 sequence: CASSLIHGAEAFF. CDR3 nucleotide sequence: TGTGCTAGCAGCTTGATTCACGGGGCTGAAGCTTTCTTT. The full variable domain, its missing parts supplied by reference TRBV7-7 and TRBJ1-1, is GAGVSQSPRYKVTKRGQDVTLRCDPISSHATLYWYQQALGQGPEFLTYFNYEAQPDKSGLPSDRFSAERPEGSISTLTIQRTEQRDSAMYRCASSLIHGAEAFFGQGTRLTVV.

The chain links TRBV2 to TRBJ1-1; no reliable D call. CDR3 length equals 15 residues. The V gene lost 0 bases and the J gene lost 8 bases, with 16 bases spanning the gap. Per the germline V gene, CDR1 is SNHLY and CDR2 is FYNNEI. This CDR3 is CASSEAEAYLTEAFF. DNA of the CDR3: TGTGCCAGCAGTGAAGCGGAGGCATACCTTACCGAAGCTTTCTTT.

The gene calls are TRBV4-1 and TRBJ1-2; 8 bases agree with TRBD1. Germline V gene data show CDR1 as MGHRA and CDR2 as YSYEKL. Trimming cost V 0 bases and J 3 bases; bases outside gene matches: 12. The CDR3 has 18 amino acids. CDR3 DNA sequence: TGCGCCAGCAGCCAAGATGGGTGGCAGGGGGCAGGATACTATGGCTACACCTTC. Protein: CASSQDGWQGAGYYGYTF.

This rearrangement joins TRBV5-6 to TRBJ1-1, with 8 positions matching TRBD1. The germline gives CDR1 SGHDT, CDR2 YYEEEE. The CDR3 contains 15 residues. J gave up 1 base and V 4 bases, and 6 bases lay outside the gene matches. The CDR3 DNA reads as TGTGCCAGCAGCATGACAGGGGTTAGGAACACTGAAGCTTTCTTT. It specifies CASSMTGVRNTEAFF.

The V call is TRBV11-1, the J call TRBJ2-1; D not certain. Trimming removed 5 bases at V and 9 bases at J, with 8 bases between. CDR1 is SGHAT and CDR2 is FQDESV in the germline V gene (reference sequence). The CDR3 spans 11 residues. The CDR3: CASSPPGEQFF. CDR3 DNA sequence: TGTGCCAGCAGCCCTCCGGGTGAGCAGTTCTTC.

The chain carries TRBV25-1 and TRBJ1-2; 8 nucleotides align to TRBD1. CDR1 is MGHDK and CDR2 is SYGVNS in the germline V gene. V lost 2 bases and J lost 7; bases outside the gene matches: 3. The CDR3 sequence is 13 residues long. CDR3 sequence reads: CASSENRGFGYTF. Here the CDR3 DNA reads TGTGCCAGCAGTGAAAACAGGGGGTTTGGCTACACCTTC.

This rearrangement joins TRBV11-2 to TRBJ1-6, with 10 bases matching TRBD1. There are 14 residues in the CDR3. CDR1 is SGHAT, CDR2 FQNNGV, per germline. The ends lost 3 bases at V and 10 bases at J; junction bases unmatched: 3. This chain's CDR3 is CASSFGQGGSPLHF. CDR3 bases: TGTGCCAGCAGCTTTGGACAGGGGGGATCACCCCTCCACTTT.

V is TRBV2 and J is TRBJ1-6; D might be TRBD1 (6 bases). The CDR3 is 17 residues long. Germline V CDR1 and CDR2: SNHLY, FYNNEI. The V and J ends lost 6 bases and 3 bases respectively, with 18 bases between them. The CDR3 DNA sequence: TGTGCCAGCAGCGACCCCGACAGGCTAGTCTATAATTCACCCCTCCACTTT. Translated: CASSDPDRLVYNSPLHF.

The CDR3 here is CASSEALGGNSPLHF. The CDR3 DNA sequence: TGTGCCAGCAGTGAAGCGCTGGGGGGTAATTCACCCCTCCACTTT. This chain joins TRBV2 and TRBJ1-6; the D gene is possibly TRBD1 (5 bases). Between the trimmed V and J ends, which lost 0 bases and 6 bases, there was a span of 9 bases. The germline CDR1 and CDR2 sequences are SNHLY and FYNNEI. The CDR3 totals 15 residues.

The chain is built from TRBV25-1 and TRBJ2-7, with 7 bases aligning to TRBD2. V lost 7 bases to trimming and J lost 1 base; unmatched junction nucleotides: 13. This CDR3 has 16 amino acids. The V gene's germline CDR1 is MGHDK and CDR2 SYGVNS. CDR3 residues: CASKRIYGGFSYEQYF. The CDR3 DNA follows: TGTGCCAGCAAACGGATCTACGGGGGGTTTTCCTACGAGCAGTACTTC.

This rearrangement joins TRBV6-4 to TRBJ1-1; TRBD1 matches 9 bases. Germline V gene data show CDR1 as MRHNA and CDR2 as SNTAGT. V gave up 5 bases and J gave up 1 base; unmatched junction bases: 5. The CDR3 is 15 residues long. CDR3 protein: CASSPRQGENTEAFF. In DNA form, the CDR3 reads TGTGCCAGCAGTCCCAGACAGGGGGAGAACACTGAAGCTTTCTTT.